The TCR beta chain under discussion was sequenced for a study of CD8 T cells in ankylosing spondylitis. Study findings and constraints: Reportedly, disease-linked clones are significantly enriched in ankylosing spondylitis patients' matched synovial fluid. Reactive arthritis synovial fluid and blood were previously reported to contain some motif variants. Clones linked to the disease showed a CD8+ phenotype. They occurred at relatively low frequencies in peripheral blood. A motif in TCR beta, a set of fewer than ten highly homologous variants, appeared characteristic of ankylosing spondylitis blood.

As for this clonotype: No antigen is known for it.

This CDR3 comprises 15 residues. V lost 1 base to trimming and J lost 8 bases, with 15 bases between them. Germline V lookup: CDR1 SGHTA, CDR2 FQGTGA. TCR beta libraries were made by quantitative 5'-RACE with molecular barcodes. A single record per CDR3 protein comes from TCRdb applying MiXCR to the 5' RACE reads. This table holds a few hundred thousand distinct CDR3 sequences, under 25% found once. This rearrangement joins TRBV7-3 to TRBJ2-1; D might be TRBD2 (5 bases). Sequenced sample: blood, either unsorted or a sorted T cell fraction (not recorded which). The sequence was obtained from a male donor with ankylosing spondylitis. The CDR3 here is CASSLNPSWRDEQFF. The CDR3 DNA follows: TGTGCCAGCAGCTTAAATCCTAGCTGGCGGGATGAGCAGTTCTTC.